This T cell receptor beta chain originates from a study of human T cells and chemical hapten exposure. Germline V CDR1 and CDR2: MNHEY, SVGAGI. The V gene end was trimmed by 5 bases and the J gene end by 13 bases; junction bases not matched to a gene: 11. The CDR3 consists of 14 residues. This sample's time point: patch test 3, about 24 weeks after DPC sensitization. The treatment denotes: therapeutic diphenylcyclopropenone sensitization with weekly scalp DPC. This clonotype was observed many times. As yet, its antigen is unknown. MiXCR, applied by TCRdb to the RACE reads, yields one record per CDR3 protein. The sample lists over 100,000 distinct CDR3 sequences, 10% to 12% occurring once. Overall study findings and caveats: Unchanged with DPC sensitization were TCRs above 1 in 1000 frequency.

The source material was whole blood, sampled in connection with sensitization to the hapten diphenylcyclopropenone (DPC). This TCR was sampled from a woman in her 50s with alopecia areata. Some clones in this sample may be carry-over from other donors' samples. The J gene is TRBJ2-2, the V gene TRBV6-5; 9 nucleotides line up with TRBD1. Here the CDR3 DNA reads TGTGCCAGCAGTCCTTACCCGGGACAGGGTATGCTGTTTTTT. Its translation is CASSPYPGQGMLFF.